This T cell receptor (beta chain) was observed in a study of shared clonotypes between healthy human individuals. Across the whole study: A couple of female and three male donors aged 18 to 49 were enrolled.

As originally analysed: Filtering differed, since immunoSEQ gave only junction sequences and no quality scores. The data were produced by immunoSEQ multiplex PCR, yet TCRdb's version contains in-frame clones alone and is incomplete. The V and J calls and clone size are taken from that table; D and trimming were inferred from the DNA. The sample shows hundreds of thousands of clones, roughly 70% of them seen only once. The CDR3 has 19 amino acids. The V and J ends lost 0 bases and 0 bases respectively, with 19 bases between them. Per germline, CDR1 MGHRA and CDR2 YSYEKL. The chain carries TRBV4-1 and TRBJ2-3, with D possibly matching TRBD2 (6 bases). Sequenced input: memory CD4+ T cells sorted from blood. The subset here: CD45RA-negative fraction. This clonotype originated in a young woman in good health. CDR3 nucleotides: TGCGCCAGCAGCCAAGATCGAGGGGAGGCCGGGGTGAGCACAGATACGCAGTATTTT. As protein: CASSQDRGEAGVSTDTQYF.